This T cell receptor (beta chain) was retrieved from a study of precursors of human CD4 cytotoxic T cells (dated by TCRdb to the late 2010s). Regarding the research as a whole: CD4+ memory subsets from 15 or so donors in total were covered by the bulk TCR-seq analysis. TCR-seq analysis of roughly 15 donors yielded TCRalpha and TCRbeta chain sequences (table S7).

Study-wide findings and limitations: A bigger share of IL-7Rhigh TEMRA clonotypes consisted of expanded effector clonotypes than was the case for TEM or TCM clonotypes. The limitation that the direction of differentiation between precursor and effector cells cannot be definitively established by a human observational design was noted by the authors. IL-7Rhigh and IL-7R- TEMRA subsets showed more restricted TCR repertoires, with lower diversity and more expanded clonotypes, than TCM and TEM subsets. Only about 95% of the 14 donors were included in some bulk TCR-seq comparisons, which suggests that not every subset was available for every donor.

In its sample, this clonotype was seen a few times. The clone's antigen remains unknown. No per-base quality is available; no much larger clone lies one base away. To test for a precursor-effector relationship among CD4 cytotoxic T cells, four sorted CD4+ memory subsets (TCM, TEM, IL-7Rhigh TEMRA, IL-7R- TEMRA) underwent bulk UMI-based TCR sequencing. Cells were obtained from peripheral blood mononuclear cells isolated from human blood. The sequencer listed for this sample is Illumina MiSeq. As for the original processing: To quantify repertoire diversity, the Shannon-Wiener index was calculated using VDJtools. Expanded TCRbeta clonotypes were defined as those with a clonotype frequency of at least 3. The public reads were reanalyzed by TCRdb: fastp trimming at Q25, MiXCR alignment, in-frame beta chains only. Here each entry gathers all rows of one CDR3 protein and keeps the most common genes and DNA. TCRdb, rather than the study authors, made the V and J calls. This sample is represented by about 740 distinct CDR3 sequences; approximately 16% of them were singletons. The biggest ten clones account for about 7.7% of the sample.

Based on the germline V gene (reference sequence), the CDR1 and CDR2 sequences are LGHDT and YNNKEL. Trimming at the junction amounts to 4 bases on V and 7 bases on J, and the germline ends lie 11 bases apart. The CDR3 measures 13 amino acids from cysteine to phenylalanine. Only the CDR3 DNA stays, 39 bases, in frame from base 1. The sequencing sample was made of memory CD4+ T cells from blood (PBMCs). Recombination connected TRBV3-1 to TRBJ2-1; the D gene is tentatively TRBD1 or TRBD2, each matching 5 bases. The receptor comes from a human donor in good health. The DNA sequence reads TGTGCCAGCAGCCTCTCGGGACCGAATGAGCAGTTCTTC. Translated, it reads CASSLSGPNEQFF.